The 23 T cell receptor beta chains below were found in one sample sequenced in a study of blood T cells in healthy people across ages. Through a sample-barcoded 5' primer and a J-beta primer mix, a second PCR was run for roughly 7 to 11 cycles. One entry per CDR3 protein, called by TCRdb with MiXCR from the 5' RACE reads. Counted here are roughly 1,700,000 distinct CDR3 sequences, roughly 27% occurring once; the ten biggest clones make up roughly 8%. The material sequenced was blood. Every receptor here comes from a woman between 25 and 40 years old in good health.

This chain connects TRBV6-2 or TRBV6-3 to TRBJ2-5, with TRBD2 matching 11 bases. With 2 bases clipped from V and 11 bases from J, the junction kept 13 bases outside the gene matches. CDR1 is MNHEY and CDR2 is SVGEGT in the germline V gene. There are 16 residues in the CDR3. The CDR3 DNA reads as TGTGCCAGCAGTTACCAACTAGCGGGGGTGATGAATGAGCAGTACTTC. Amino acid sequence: CASSYQLAGVMNEQYF.

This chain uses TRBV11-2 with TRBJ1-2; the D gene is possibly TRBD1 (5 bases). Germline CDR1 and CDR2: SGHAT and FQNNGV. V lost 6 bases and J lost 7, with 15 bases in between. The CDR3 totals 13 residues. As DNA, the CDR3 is TGTGCCAGCAGGTTAAGCGGGGGTGGTGGCTACACCTTC. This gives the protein CASRLSGGGGYTF.

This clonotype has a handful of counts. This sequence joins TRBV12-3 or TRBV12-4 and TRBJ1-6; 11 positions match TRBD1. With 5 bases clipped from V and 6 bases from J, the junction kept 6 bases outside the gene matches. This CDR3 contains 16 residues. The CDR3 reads CASSLDRGLSNSPLHF. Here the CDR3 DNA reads TGTGCCAGCAGTCTGGACAGGGGGCTGTCTAATTCACCCCTCCACTTT.

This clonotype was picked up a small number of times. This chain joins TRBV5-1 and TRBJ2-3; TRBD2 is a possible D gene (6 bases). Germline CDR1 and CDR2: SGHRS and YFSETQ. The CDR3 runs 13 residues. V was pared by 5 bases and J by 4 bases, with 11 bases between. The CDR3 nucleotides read TGCGCCAGCAGGAGGGAGGCCCCAGATACGCAGTATTTT. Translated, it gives CASRREAPDTQYF.

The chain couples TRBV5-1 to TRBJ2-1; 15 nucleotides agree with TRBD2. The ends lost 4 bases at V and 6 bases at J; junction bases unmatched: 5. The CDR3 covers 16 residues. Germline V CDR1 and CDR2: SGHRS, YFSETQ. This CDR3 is CASSHGTSGGINEQFF. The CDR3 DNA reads TGCGCCAGCAGCCACGGGACTAGCGGGGGGATCAATGAGCAGTTCTTC.

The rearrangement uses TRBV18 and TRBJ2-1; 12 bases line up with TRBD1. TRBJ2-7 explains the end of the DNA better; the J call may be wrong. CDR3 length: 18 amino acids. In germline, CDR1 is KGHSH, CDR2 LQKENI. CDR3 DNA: TGTGCCAGCTCCCCCTTGGGACAGGGGGCTATCTCCTACAATGAGCAGTACTTC. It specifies CASSPLGQGAISYNEQYF.

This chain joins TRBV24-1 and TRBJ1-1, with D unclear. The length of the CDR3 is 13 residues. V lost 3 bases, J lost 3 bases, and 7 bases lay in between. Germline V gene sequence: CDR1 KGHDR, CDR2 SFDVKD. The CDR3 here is CATSDPLHTEAFF. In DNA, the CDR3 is TGTGCCACCAGTGATCCACTTCACACTGAAGCTTTCTTT.

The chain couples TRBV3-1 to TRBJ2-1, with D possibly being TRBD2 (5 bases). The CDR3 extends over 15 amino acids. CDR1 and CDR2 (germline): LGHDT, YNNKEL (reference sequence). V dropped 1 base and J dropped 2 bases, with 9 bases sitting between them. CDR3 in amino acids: CASSQGGVAYNEQFF. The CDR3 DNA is TGTGCCAGCAGCCAAGGGGGAGTAGCCTACAATGAGCAGTTCTTC.

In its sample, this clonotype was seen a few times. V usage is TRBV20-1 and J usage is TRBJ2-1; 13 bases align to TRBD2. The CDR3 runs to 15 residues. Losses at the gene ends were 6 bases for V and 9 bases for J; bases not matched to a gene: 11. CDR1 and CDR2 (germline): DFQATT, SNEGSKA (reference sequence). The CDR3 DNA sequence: TGCAGTGCGTTACTAGCGGGGGGGCCGAATTCTGAGCAGTTCTTC. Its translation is CSALLAGGPNSEQFF.

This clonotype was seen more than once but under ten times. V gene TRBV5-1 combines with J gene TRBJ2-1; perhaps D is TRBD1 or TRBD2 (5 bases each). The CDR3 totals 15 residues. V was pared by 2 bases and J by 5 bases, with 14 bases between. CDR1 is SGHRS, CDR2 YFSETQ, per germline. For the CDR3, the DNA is TGCGCCAGCAGCTTAGAGGGGCTGACCCACAATGAGCAGTTCTTC. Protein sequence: CASSLEGLTHNEQFF.

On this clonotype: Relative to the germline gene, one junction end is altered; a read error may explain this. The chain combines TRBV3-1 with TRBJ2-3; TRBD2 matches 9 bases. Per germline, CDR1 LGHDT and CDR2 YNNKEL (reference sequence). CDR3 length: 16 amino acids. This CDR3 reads CASSPLSGRGPDAQYF. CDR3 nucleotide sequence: TGTGCCAGCAGCCCACTTAGCGGGAGAGGCCCAGATGCGCAGTATTTT.

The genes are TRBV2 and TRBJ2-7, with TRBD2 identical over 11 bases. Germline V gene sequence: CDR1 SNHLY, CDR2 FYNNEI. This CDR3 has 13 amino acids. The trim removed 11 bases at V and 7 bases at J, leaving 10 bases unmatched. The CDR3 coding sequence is TGTGCCTTCACTAGCGGGGGCATTCTGGAGCAGTACTTC. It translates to CAFTSGGILEQYF.

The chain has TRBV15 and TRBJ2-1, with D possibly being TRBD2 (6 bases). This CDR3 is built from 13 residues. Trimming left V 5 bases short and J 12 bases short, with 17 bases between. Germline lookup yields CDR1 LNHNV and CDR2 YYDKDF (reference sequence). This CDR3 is CATSGTWGDGQFF. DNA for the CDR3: TGTGCCACCAGCGGCACTTGGGGGGACGGGCAGTTCTTC. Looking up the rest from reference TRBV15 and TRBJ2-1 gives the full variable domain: DAMVIQNPRYQVTQFGKPVTLSCSQTLNHNVMYWYQQKSSQAPKLLFHYYDKDFNNEADTPDNFQSRRPNTSFCFLDIRSPGLGDTAMYLCATSGTWGDGQFFGPGTRLTVL.

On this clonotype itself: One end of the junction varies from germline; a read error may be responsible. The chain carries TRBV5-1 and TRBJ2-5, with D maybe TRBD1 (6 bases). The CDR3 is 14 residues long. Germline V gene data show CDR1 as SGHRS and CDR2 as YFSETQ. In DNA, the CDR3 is TGCGCCGGCAGCTTGGGGCAGGGGCAAGAGACCCAGTACTTC. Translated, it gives CAGSLGQGQETQYF.

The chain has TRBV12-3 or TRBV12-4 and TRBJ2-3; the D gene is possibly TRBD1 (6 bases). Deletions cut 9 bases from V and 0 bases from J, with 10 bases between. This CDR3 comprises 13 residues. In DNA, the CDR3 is TGTGCCAGTAATGGACAGAGCACAGATACGCAGTATTTT. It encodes CASNGQSTDTQYF.

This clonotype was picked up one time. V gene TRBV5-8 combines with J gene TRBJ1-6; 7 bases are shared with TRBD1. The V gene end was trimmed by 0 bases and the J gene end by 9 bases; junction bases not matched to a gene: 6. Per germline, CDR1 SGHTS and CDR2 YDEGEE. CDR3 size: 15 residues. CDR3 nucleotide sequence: TGTGCCAGCAGCTTGGCGGGCCAGGGGGTTTCACCCCTCCACTTT. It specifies CASSLAGQGVSPLHF.

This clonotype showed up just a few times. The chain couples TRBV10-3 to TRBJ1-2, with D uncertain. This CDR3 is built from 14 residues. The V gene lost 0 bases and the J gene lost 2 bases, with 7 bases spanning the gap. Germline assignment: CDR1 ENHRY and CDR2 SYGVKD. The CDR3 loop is CAISESPENYGYTF. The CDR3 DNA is TGTGCCATCAGTGAGTCACCGGAGAACTATGGCTACACCTTC.

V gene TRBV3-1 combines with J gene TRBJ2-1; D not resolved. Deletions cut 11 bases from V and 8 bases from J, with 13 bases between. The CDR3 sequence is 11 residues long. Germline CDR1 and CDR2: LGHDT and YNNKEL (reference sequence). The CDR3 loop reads CAGISLDEQFF. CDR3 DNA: TGTGCCGGCATTTCTTTGGATGAGCAGTTCTTC.

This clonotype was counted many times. This chain's CDR3 is CSVEVTYEQYF. CDR3 DNA: TGCAGCGTTGAGGTCACCTACGAGCAGTACTTC. J is TRBJ2-7 and V is TRBV29-1; D not resolved. This CDR3 has 11 residues. Germline CDR1 is SQVTM and CDR2 is ANQGSEA. Trimming removed 3 bases from V and 2 bases from J, with 5 bases in between.

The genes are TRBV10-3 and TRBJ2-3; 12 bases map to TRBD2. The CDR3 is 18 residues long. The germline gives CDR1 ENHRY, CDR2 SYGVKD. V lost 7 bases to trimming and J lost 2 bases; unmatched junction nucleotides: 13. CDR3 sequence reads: CAINPRETSGSFTDTQYF. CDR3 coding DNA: TGTGCCATCAACCCCAGGGAGACTAGCGGGAGTTTCACAGATACGCAGTATTTT.

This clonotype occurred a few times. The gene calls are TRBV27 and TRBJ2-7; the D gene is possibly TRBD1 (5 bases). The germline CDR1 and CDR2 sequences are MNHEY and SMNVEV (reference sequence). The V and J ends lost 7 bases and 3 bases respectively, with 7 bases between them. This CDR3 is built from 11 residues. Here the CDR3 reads CASTGLYEQYF. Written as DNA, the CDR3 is TGTGCCAGCACAGGGCTCTACGAGCAGTACTTC.

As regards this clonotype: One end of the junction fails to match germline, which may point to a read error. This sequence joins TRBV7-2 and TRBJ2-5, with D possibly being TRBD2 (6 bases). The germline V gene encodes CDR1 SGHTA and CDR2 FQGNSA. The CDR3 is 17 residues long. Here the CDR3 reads CASSLAGAGLSWETQYF. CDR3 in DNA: TGTGCCAGCAGCTTAGCGGGTGCGGGACTCTCCTGGGAGACCCAATACTTC.

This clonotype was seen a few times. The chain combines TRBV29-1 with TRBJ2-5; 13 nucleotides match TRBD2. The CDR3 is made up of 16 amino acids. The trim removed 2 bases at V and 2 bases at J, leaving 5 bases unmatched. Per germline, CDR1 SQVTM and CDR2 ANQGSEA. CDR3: CSVERLAGGTQETQYF. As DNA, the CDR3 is TGCAGCGTTGAAAGACTAGCGGGGGGAACACAAGAGACCCAGTACTTC.